This passage covers 3 T cell receptor beta chains from one sample sequenced in a study of T cells in women clearing cervical HPV infection. The repertoire was sequenced with immunoSEQ multiplex PCR; TCRdb's copy has only in-frame clones and lacks some. The sample totals roughly 18,000 clones. What was sequenced was blood buffy coat. The receptor set was obtained from a woman between 18 and 70 years old with a cervical HPV16 infection that either progressed to CIN3+ or cleared (not recorded which).

This clone is classed as medium-sized (0.01 to 0.1%) by frequency. The read is 3 residues too short to cover the CDR3 end, so that end is filled in from the germline J gene. Other DNA sequences in this sample translate to the same CDR3. The V and J genes are TRBV29-1 and TRBJ2-7; D is undetermined. This CDR3 contains 14 residues. CDR1 SQVTM and CDR2 ANQGSEA come from the germline V gene. The V end was cut by 0 bases, the J end by 0 bases, with 9 bases between. Incomplete CDR3 DNA: TGCAGCGTTGAAGAGACCAGGAGCTCCTACGAG. This translates into CSVEETRSSYE. The entire CDR3 sequence reads CSVEETRSSYEQYF.

To note about this clone: The read falls 3 residues short of the CDR3 end, and the missing part is taken from the germline J gene. This chain joins TRBV20-1 and TRBJ1-5, with a possible D match to TRBD1 (6 bases). The CDR3 length is 14 residues. V was shortened by 6 bases and J by 5 bases, with 17 bases between the two germline ends. CDR1 and CDR2 from the germline V gene are DFQATT and SNEGSKA (reference sequence). The part of the CDR3 DNA that was read is TGCAGTGCCGCGGACAGAAGGAGCGATCAGCCC. Its protein product is CSAADRRSDQP. The CDR3 as a whole reads CSAADRRSDQPQHF.

About this clone itself: Coverage ceases 3 residues before the CDR3 finishes, and the germline J gene fills in the end. V is TRBV5-6 and J is TRBJ1-1; 7 bases map to TRBD1. Germline trimming cut 2 bases from V and 4 bases from J; bases unmatched to any gene: 5. The germline V gene encodes CDR1 SGHDT and CDR2 YYEEEE. The CDR3 covers 14 residues. CDR3 protein: CASSLGGRATEAFF. Partial CDR3 DNA: TGTGCCAGCAGCTTAGGGGGCCGGGCCACTGAA.